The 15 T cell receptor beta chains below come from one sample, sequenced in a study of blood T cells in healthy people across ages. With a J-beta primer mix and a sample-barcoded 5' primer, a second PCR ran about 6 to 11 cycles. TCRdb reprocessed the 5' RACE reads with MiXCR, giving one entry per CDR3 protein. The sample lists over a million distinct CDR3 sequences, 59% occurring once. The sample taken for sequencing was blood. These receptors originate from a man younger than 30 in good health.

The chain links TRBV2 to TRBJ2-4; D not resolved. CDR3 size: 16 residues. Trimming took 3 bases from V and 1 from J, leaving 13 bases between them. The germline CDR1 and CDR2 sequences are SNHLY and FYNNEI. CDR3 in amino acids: CASSDRVEGAKNIQYF. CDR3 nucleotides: TGTGCCAGCAGTGATAGGGTAGAAGGGGCCAAAAACATTCAGTACTTC. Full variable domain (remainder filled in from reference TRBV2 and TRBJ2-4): EPEVTQTPSHQVTQMGQEVILRCVPISNHLYFYWYRQILGQKVEFLVSFYNNEISEKSEIFDDQFSVERPDGSNFTLKIRSTKLEDSAMYFCASSDRVEGAKNIQYFGAGTRLSVL.

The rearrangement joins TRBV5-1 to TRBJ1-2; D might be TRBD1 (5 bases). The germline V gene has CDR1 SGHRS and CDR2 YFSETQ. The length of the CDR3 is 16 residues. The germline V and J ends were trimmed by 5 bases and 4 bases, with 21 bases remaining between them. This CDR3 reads CASSSAPTTALYGYTF. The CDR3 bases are TGCGCCAGCAGTTCTGCCCCTACGACAGCCCTCTATGGCTACACCTTC. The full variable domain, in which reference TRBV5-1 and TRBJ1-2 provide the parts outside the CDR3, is KAGVTQTPRYLIKTRGQQVTLSCSPISGHRSVSWYQQTPGQGLQFLFEYFSETQRNKGNFPGRFSGRQFSNSRSEMNVSTLELGDSALYLCASSSAPTTALYGYTFGSGTRLTVV.

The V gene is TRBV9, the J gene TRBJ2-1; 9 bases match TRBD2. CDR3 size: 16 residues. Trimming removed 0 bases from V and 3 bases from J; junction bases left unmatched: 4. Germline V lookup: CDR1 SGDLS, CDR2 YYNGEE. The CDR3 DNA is TGTGCCAGCAGCGTAGGAAGCGGGAGGAACTACAATGAGCAGTTCTTC. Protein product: CASSVGSGRNYNEQFF.

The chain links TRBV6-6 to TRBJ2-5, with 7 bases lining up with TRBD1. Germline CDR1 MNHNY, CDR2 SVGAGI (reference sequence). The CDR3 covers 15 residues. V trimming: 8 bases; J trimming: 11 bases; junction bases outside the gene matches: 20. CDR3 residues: CASADSGQQYNEQYF. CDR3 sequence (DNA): TGTGCCAGCGCCGATTCGGGACAGCAGTACAATGAGCAGTACTTC.

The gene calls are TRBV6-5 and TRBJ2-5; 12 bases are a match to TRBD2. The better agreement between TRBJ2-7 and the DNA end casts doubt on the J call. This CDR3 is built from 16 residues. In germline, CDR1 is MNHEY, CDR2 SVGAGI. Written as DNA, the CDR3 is TGTGCCAGCTCCCGCCTTACTAGCGGGGGGTTCTACGAGCAGTACTTC. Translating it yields CASSRLTSGGFYEQYF.

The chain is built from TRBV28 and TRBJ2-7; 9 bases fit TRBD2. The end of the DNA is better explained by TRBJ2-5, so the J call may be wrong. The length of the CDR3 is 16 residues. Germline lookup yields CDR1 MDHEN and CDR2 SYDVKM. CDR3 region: CASSPTTSGKYVTQYF. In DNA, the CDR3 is TGTGCCAGCAGTCCCACGACTAGCGGAAAGTACGTGACCCAGTACTTC.

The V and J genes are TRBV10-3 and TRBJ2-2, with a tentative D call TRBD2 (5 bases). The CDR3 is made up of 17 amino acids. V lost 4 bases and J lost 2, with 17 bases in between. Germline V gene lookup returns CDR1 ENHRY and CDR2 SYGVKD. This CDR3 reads CAISVEGESTNTGELFF. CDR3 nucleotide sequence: TGTGCCATCAGTGTAGAGGGAGAGTCGACTAACACCGGGGAGCTGTTTTTT.

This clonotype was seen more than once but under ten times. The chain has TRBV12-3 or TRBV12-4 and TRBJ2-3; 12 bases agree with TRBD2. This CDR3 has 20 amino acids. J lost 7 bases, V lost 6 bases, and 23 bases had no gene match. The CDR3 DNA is TGTGCCAGCAGAAGTACTCCCGGGACTAGCGGGTCCACGCGCATACATACGCAGTATTTT. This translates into CASRSTPGTSGSTRIHTQYF.

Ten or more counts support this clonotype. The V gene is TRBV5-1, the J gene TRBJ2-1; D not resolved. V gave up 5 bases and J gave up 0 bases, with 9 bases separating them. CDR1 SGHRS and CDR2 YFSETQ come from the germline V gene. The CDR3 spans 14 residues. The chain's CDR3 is CASSTTFSYNEQFF. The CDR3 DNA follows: TGCGCCAGCAGTACAACATTCTCCTACAATGAGCAGTTCTTC.

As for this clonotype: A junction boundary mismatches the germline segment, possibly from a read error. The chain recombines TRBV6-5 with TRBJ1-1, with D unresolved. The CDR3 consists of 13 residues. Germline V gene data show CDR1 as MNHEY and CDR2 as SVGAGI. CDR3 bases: TGTGCCAGCAGTGACTCAGAGGCCACTGAAGCTTTCTTT. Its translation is CASSDSEATEAFF.

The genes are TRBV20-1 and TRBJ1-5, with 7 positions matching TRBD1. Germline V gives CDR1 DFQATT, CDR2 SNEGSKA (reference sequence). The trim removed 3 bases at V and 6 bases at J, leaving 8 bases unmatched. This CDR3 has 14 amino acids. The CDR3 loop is CSARGDSGGQPQHF. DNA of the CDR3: TGCAGTGCTAGGGGTGATTCAGGGGGTCAGCCCCAGCATTTT.

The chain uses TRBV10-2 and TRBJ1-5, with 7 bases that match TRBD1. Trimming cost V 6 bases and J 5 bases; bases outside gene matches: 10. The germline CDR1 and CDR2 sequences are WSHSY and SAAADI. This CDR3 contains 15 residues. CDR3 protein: CASRDSRGKDQPQHF. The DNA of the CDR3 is TGCGCCAGCAGAGACTCCAGGGGGAAAGATCAGCCCCAGCATTTT.

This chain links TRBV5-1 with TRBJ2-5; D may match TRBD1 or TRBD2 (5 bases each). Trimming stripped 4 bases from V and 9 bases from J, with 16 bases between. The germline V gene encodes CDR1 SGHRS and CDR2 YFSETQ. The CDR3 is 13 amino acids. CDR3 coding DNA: TGCGCCAGCAGCGAGGGCTCCCTGGGGGCCCAGTACTTC. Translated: CASSEGSLGAQYF. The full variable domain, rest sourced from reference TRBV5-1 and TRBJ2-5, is KAGVTQTPRYLIKTRGQQVTLSCSPISGHRSVSWYQQTPGQGLQFLFEYFSETQRNKGNFPGRFSGRQFSNSRSEMNVSTLELGDSALYLCASSEGSLGAQYFGPGTRLLVL.

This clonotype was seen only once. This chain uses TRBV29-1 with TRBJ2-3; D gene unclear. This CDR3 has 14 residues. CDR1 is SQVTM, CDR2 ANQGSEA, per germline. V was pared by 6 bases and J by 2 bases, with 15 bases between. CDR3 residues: CSVVTRNHTDTQYF. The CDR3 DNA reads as TGCAGCGTAGTGACCCGGAATCACACAGATACGCAGTATTTT.

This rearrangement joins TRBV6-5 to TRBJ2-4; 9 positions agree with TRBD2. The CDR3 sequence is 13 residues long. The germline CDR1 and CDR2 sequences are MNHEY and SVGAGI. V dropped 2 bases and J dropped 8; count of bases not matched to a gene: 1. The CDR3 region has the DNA TGTGCCAGCAGTTACGCGGGAGGGGACATTCAGTACTTC. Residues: CASSYAGGDIQYF.